Each of the 6 T cell receptor beta chains below was sequenced from the same sample in a study of identical twins. A single record per CDR3 protein comes from TCRdb applying MiXCR to the 5' RACE reads. The profile shows 350,000 or so distinct CDR3 sequences, around 9% of them singletons. The sequencing sample was made of naive T cells sorted from blood. Receptors were obtained from a woman aged 50 to 60 in good health.

The sample holds a few counts of this clonotype. This CDR3 reads CASSSWTGANLEQYF. The CDR3 DNA reads as TGTGCCAGCAGTTCATGGACAGGGGCGAATCTCGAGCAGTACTTC. The V and J genes are TRBV12-3 or TRBV12-4 and TRBJ2-7; TRBD1 matches 9 bases. The CDR3 sequence is 15 residues long. J was trimmed by 6 bases and V by 4 bases; bases with no gene match: 10.

There are many counts of this clonotype. The J gene is TRBJ2-1, the V gene TRBV30; 9 nucleotides agree with TRBD2. V shed 0 bases and J 2 bases; nucleotides not matched to a gene: 2. The CDR3 has 15 residues. Germline V CDR1 and CDR2: GTSNPN, SVGIG (reference sequence). CDR3 amino acids: CAWSVPSGAYNEQFF. DNA for the CDR3: TGTGCCTGGAGTGTACCTAGCGGGGCCTACAATGAGCAGTTCTTC.

This chain joins TRBV29-1 and TRBJ1-5; 7 nucleotides match TRBD1. Germline CDR1 is SQVTM and CDR2 is ANQGSEA. This CDR3 contains 14 residues. V was pared by 4 bases and J by 2 bases, with 5 bases of the junction left unmatched. This CDR3 reads CSVGSGGGNQPQHF. DNA for the CDR3: TGCAGCGTTGGGTCAGGGGGGGGCAATCAGCCCCAGCATTTT.

The CDR3 DNA reads TGTGCCACCAGTGATGCGACTAGCGGTTACTACAATGAGCAGTTCTTC. Translation gives CATSDATSGYYNEQFF. V gene TRBV24-1 combines with J gene TRBJ2-1; 9 bases align to TRBD2. After removal of 3 bases from V and 3 bases from J, the junction contained 5 bases not matched to a gene. This CDR3 has 16 amino acids. Germline CDR1 KGHDR, CDR2 SFDVKD.

In this sample, this clonotype turned up a few times. The chain joins TRBV7-9 to TRBJ2-1; the D is unclear. V lost 2 bases and J lost 0, with 8 bases in between. Germline V gene data show CDR1 as SEHNR and CDR2 as FQNEAQ (reference sequence). CDR3 length: 15 amino acids. CDR3 amino acids: CASSLNQVSYNEQFF. In DNA form, the CDR3 reads TGTGCCAGCAGCTTAAATCAAGTCTCCTACAATGAGCAGTTCTTC.

V gene TRBV30 combines with J gene TRBJ2-1; 8 bases are a match to TRBD2. Looked up from germline, CDR1 is GTSNPN and CDR2 is SVGIG (reference sequence). The ends lost 3 bases at V and 4 bases at J; junction bases unmatched: 5. CDR3 length: 14 amino acids. CDR3 residues: CAWRKRENYNEQFF. The DNA for the CDR3 is TGTGCCTGGAGGAAGCGGGAGAATTACAATGAGCAGTTCTTC.